This T cell receptor (beta chain) was captured in a study of patients and donors after allogeneic stem cell transplantation. TCRdb re-derived calls from the RT-PCR reads in MiXCR, one entry per CDR3 protein. The sample records about a million distinct CDR3 sequences, approximately 19% being singletons. There are a few counts of this clonotype. V lost 0 bases and J lost 8; bases outside the gene matches: 8. In germline, CDR1 is LGHNA, CDR2 YSLEER. The CDR3 is 16 amino acids. This clonotype was sampled from a human donor who was either an allogeneic HSCT recipient or a stem cell or donor lymphocyte infusion donor (not recorded which). It is not recorded whose cells these are; they may come from a transplant donor. The genes are TRBV4-3 and TRBJ2-1, with 9 bases fitting TRBD2. The sample comprised blood, either unsorted or a sorted T cell fraction (not recorded which). DNA of the CDR3: TGCGCCAGCAGCCAAGATACGGGACTAGCCGGGGATGAGCAGTTCTTC. Encoded protein: CASSQDTGLAGDEQFF.